The rows below give T cell receptor beta chains drawn from one sample of a study of neoadjuvant nivolumab and ipilimumab in lung cancer. TCRdb keeps only in-frame clones here, not all; method: immunoSEQ multiplex PCR. The repertoire includes over 25,000 clones, about 70% of them detected once, and 15% to 20% sits in the top ten. Source: tumor tissue, taken after neoadjuvant nivolumab, alone or with ipilimumab, at or shortly before surgery. The source is an adult with non-small cell lung cancer. The CDR3 runs from the conserved cysteine through the conserved F or W. D genes are given only for firm matches. Clone size is shown for a subset of rows, as once, few, many or a class of expanded clone.

clone_size	j_call	v_call	d_call	cdr3_nt	cdr3_aa
.	TRBJ2-1	TRBV5-6	TRBD2	TGTGCCAGCAGCTCTAGCGGGGGGGCGAATAATGAGCAGTTCTTC	CASSSSGGANNEQFF
.	TRBJ2-5	TRBV7-2	TRBD2	TGTGCCAGCAGCTTAGAGGCCGGGGGGGCCGAGGAGACCCAGTACTTC	CASSLEAGGAEETQYF
.	TRBJ1-1	TRBV7-6	TRBD1	TGTGCCAGCACCCTGGGGACAGGCACTGAAGCTTTCTTT	CASTLGTGTEAFF
few	TRBJ2-5	TRBV19	.	TGTGCCAGTAGTGGTCTCCAAGAGACCCAGTACTTC	CASSGLQETQYF
.	TRBJ2-3	TRBV14	.	TGTGCCAGCAGCCTCCAAACGGGAGATACGCAGTATTTT	CASSLQTGDTQYF
.	TRBJ1-6	TRBV7-2	.	TGTGCCAGCAGCCCCGCCGGGCTTTCACCCCTCCACTTT	CASSPAGLSPLHF
.	TRBJ1-5	TRBV5-5	TRBD1	TGTGCCAGCAGCGCAAGGACAGGGGACCAGCCCCAGCATTTT	CASSARTGDQPQHF
.	TRBJ2-7	TRBV5-1	TRBD1	TGCGCCAGCAGCTCATGGGACAGCGCCTACGAGCAGTACTTC	CASSSWDSAYEQYF
.	TRBJ1-5	TRBV6-5	.	TGTGCCAGCAGTTACTCGCGCTTCAATCAGCCCCAGCATTTT	CASSYSRFNQPQHF
.	TRBJ1-5	TRBV12-5	TRBD1	TGTGCTAGTGCCCCCGGGACAGACTTTCAGCCCCAGCATTTT	CASAPGTDFQPQHF
.	TRBJ2-1	TRBV6-1	TRBD1	TGTGCCAGCACCATACAGGGGGAGCGTGAGCAGTTCTTC	CASTIQGEREQFF
once	TRBJ1-2	TRBV4-1	.	TGCGCCAGCAGCCAAGAGGGTTCAGTTATCAGGGTCTACACCTTC	CASSQEGSVIRVYTF
few	TRBJ1-2	TRBV7-9	.	TGTGCCAGCAGCTTGGAACAGGGATTCGGCTATGGCTACACCTTC	CASSLEQGFGYGYTF
.	TRBJ2-4	TRBV5-1	.	TGCGCCAGCAGCTTGGCCAGCCAAGCCAAAAACATTCAGTACTTC	CASSLASQAKNIQYF
.	TRBJ2-1	TRBV7-2	TRBD2	TGTGCCAGCAGCTTGGACAGCGGGGGAGTCAATGAGCAGTTCTTC	CASSLDSGGVNEQFF
.	TRBJ2-2	TRBV5-4	.	TGTGCCAGCAGCTTGGTCCCGCAAGGGGCGAACACCGGGGAGCTGTTTTTT	CASSLVPQGANTGELFF
once	TRBJ1-3	TRBV7-3	.	TGTGCCAGCAGCTCTCCGGGACTCCGCTCTGGAAACACCATATATTTT	CASSSPGLRSGNTIYF
.	TRBJ1-1	TRBV11-2	TRBD1	TGTGCCAGCAGCCAGGGACAGGGGAACACTGAAGCTTTCTTT	CASSQGQGNTEAFF
.	TRBJ1-6	TRBV30	TRBD1	TGTGCCTGGGAAATGACGGGACAGGGGAATTCACCCCTCCACTTT	CAWEMTGQGNSPLHF
.	TRBJ2-1	TRBV5-6	.	TGTGCCAGCAGCTTGAGGAAGCGGGAGCAGTTCTTC	CASSLRKREQFF
once	TRBJ2-5	TRBV7-8	.	TGTGCCAGCAGCTTAGGAGTTGAGCTGGAGACCCAGTACTTC	CASSLGVELETQYF
.	TRBJ2-6	TRBV5-1	.	TGCGCCAGCAGTGGGGGCCACAGCTACTCTGGGGCCAACGTCCTGACTTTC	CASSGGHSYSGANVLTF
.	TRBJ1-2	TRBV6-5	.	TGTGCCAGCAGTTACTCGTGGGAGGGTATGGGTGGCTACACCTTC	CASSYSWEGMGGYTF
once	TRBJ1-3	TRBV2	.	TGTGCCAGCGTTTTGAGCTCTGGAAACACCATATATTTT	CASVLSSGNTIYF
.	TRBJ1-4	TRBV7-2	TRBD1	TGTGCCAGCAGCGCCGGACAGGGGAATGGAGAAAAACTGTTTTTT	CASSAGQGNGEKLFF
.	TRBJ1-1	TRBV6-6	TRBD1	TGTGCCAGCACCCCGGGACAGGGGCCAGAAGCTTTCTTT	CASTPGQGPEAFF
.	TRBJ2-7	TRBV10-1	TRBD1	TGCGCCAGCAGTGGGGACAGGGGGACGACCTACGAGCAGTACTTC	CASSGDRGTTYEQYF
.	TRBJ2-2	TRBV9	.	TGTGCCAGCAGCGTAGCTACCCACACCGGGGAGCTGTTTTTT	CASSVATHTGELFF
.	TRBJ2-5	TRBV18	.	TGTGCCAGCTCACTGAACCCCGAAGAGACCCAGTACTTC	CASSLNPEETQYF
.	TRBJ2-1	TRBV7-3	TRBD2	TGTGCCAGCAGCTCGCTAGCGGGGGGCCACTACAATGAGCAGTTCTTC	CASSSLAGGHYNEQFF
.	TRBJ2-2	TRBV4-2	TRBD2	TGTGCCAGCAGCCCCTTAGGGACTAGCAACACCGGGGAGCTGTTTTTT	CASSPLGTSNTGELFF
.	TRBJ1-4	TRBV30	.	TGTGCCTGGAGCCAAAGGGGCAGGACTAATGAAAAACTGTTTTTT	CAWSQRGRTNEKLFF
.	TRBJ2-7	TRBV18	.	TGTGCCAGCTCCGCGACCCCCCTCTACGAGCAGTACTTC	CASSATPLYEQYF
.	TRBJ2-1	TRBV11-1	TRBD2	TGTGCCAGCAGCACGGGACTAGCTTTCGACAATGAGCAGTTCTTC	CASSTGLAFDNEQFF
few	TRBJ1-2	TRBV25-1	.	TGTGCCAGCAGCCGGGTAGACTATGGCTACACCTTC	CASSRVDYGYTF
.	TRBJ2-4	TRBV11-2	TRBD2	TGTGCCAGCAGCTCTGGACTAGCGGGGGGGCAGAACATTCAGTACTTC	CASSSGLAGGQNIQYF
.	TRBJ2-2	TRBV4-2	.	TGTGCCAGCAGCCCCAAGTCGTCATCGAACACCGGGGAGCTGTTTTTT	CASSPKSSSNTGELFF
.	TRBJ2-5	TRBV11-1	TRBD1	TGTGCCAGCAGCTCCGGACAGGGCTGGGAGACCCAGTACTTC	CASSSGQGWETQYF
.	TRBJ1-4	TRBV28	TRBD1	TGTGCCAGCACCCCCGGGACAGGGAATGAAAAACTGTTTTTT	CASTPGTGNEKLFF
.	TRBJ2-7	TRBV11-2	.	TGTGCCAGCAGCCCAACGGGATCTTACGAGCAGTACTTC	CASSPTGSYEQYF
.	TRBJ2-5	TRBV9	.	TGTGCCAGCGGGGGCGCTCAAGAGAGCCAGTACTTC	CASGGAQESQYF
.	TRBJ2-1	TRBV15	TRBD2	TGTGCCACCAGTACGACTAGCGGGGGGTACAATGAGCAGTTCTTC	CATSTTSGGYNEQFF
.	TRBJ2-7	TRBV30	.	TGTGCCTGGGCCACAGGTACCGGGGCCCCAGAGCAGTACTTC	CAWATGTGAPEQYF
.	TRBJ1-2	TRBV30	.	TGTGCCTGGAGTGTGGGCTATGGCTACACCTTC	CAWSVGYGYTF
.	TRBJ1-1	TRBV5-1	.	TGCGCCAGCAGCCTGACAGCGGACACTGAAGCTTTCTTT	CASSLTADTEAFF
.	TRBJ1-2	TRBV5-6	.	TGTGCCAGCAGCTTGATCGGCTATGGCTACACCTTC	CASSLIGYGYTF
.	TRBJ2-2	TRBV5-1	TRBD1	TGCGCCAGCAGCTTGACTTCGCCCGGGACAGGGTTTACCGGGGAGCTGTTTTTT	CASSLTSPGTGFTGELFF
.	TRBJ2-7	TRBV6-5	TRBD1	TGTGCCAGCAGGGGCACGGACAGGGTAGTCCACGAGCAGTACTTC	CASRGTDRVVHEQYF
.	TRBJ2-3	TRBV5-4	.	TGTGCCAGCAGCTCGACCGGGACACAAGGCACAGATACGCAGTATTTT	CASSSTGTQGTDTQYF
.	TRBJ2-1	TRBV27	.	TGTGCCAGCAGAATAGAGGTGGGCTACAATGAGCAGTTCTTC	CASRIEVGYNEQFF
.	TRBJ2-5	TRBV6-5	TRBD2	TGTGCCAGCAGTCCACTCGGACTAGTCGGAGAGACCCAGTACTTC	CASSPLGLVGETQYF
.	TRBJ2-2	TRBV25-1	TRBD1	TGTGCCAGCAGTGCCCACCTCGACAGGGACCACACCGGGGAGCTGTTTTTT	CASSAHLDRDHTGELFF
.	TRBJ2-2	TRBV5-1	.	TGCGCCAGCACCGAGGACAGCTCAAACACCGGGGAGCTGTTTTTT	CASTEDSSNTGELFF
once	TRBJ1-2	TRBV4-1	.	TGCGCCAGCAGCCAGAAGGATTATGGCTACACCTTC	CASSQKDYGYTF
once	TRBJ1-4	TRBV30	.	TGTGCCTGGGCGGGTTTATCCAGACAAAAACTGTTTTTT	CAWAGLSRQKLFF
.	TRBJ2-3	TRBV9	.	TGTGCCAGCAGCGTAGACGCCCCCAACACAGATACGCAGTATTTT	CASSVDAPNTDTQYF
.	TRBJ1-4	TRBV11-2	TRBD1	TGTGCCAGCAGCTCACCGGGACAGGGCTATGAAAAACTGTTTTTT	CASSSPGQGYEKLFF